Each of the 9 T cell receptor beta chains below was sequenced from the same sample in a study of T cells in Graves' hyperthyroidism and ophthalmopathy (dated 2019 in TCRdb). The library was generated by multiplex PCR. The sequencer listed for this sample is Illumina HiSeq 2000. TCR beta CDR3 regions were amplified from RNA transcripts. For the first round of RT-PCR on the TCR CDR3, the HTBI primer set was used together with the Qiagen OneStep RT-PCR kit. Using fastp trimming at Q25 and MiXCR clonotype assembly, TCRdb reanalyzed the public sequencing data and kept in-frame beta chains. Every CDR3 protein is listed once, alongside the most common genes and DNA of its rows. The sample table records more than 600,000 distinct CDR3 sequences; roughly 17% of these occur just once. Over 7.5% of the sample belongs to the ten largest clones. The sample consisted of blood. The source of these receptors is a man aged 18 to 30 with Graves' hyperthyroidism.

This clonotype appeared many times. The chain carries TRBV28 and TRBJ1-2; the match to TRBD1 covers 7 bases. After removal of 4 bases from V and 0 bases from J, the junction contained 5 bases not matched to a gene. Germline V CDR1 and CDR2: MDHEN, SYDVKM. The CDR3 totals 15 residues. The CDR3 DNA follows: TGTGCCAGCAGTTCTACAGGACAGGCTAACTATGGCTACACCTTC. Its translation is CASSSTGQANYGYTF.

This clonotype showed up just a few times. The V gene is TRBV29-1, the J gene TRBJ2-3, with TRBD1 as a possible D gene (6 bases). CDR1 is SQVTM and CDR2 is ANQGSEA in the germline V gene. Trimming cost V 7 bases and J 1 base, with 18 bases left between them. The CDR3 has 15 amino acids. The CDR3 coding sequence is TGCAGCGCCGGACCGGACAGTCGGGGCACAGATACGCAGTATTTT. It codes for CSAGPDSRGTDTQYF.

This clonotype was picked up a small number of times. This chain uses TRBV20-1 with TRBJ2-1; 7 bases align to TRBD2. J was trimmed by 7 bases and V by 0 bases; bases with no gene match: 6. This CDR3 has 14 residues. CDR1 is DFQATT and CDR2 is SNEGSKA in the germline V gene (reference sequence). Here the CDR3 reads CSARDTASGNEQFF. CDR3 nucleotides: TGCAGTGCTAGAGATACTGCTAGCGGTAATGAGCAGTTCTTC.

The chain combines TRBV9 with TRBJ2-1; 12 bases match TRBD2. The CDR3 covers 16 residues. Unmatched junction bases numbered 6, after V lost 5 bases and J lost 3 bases. Looked up from germline, CDR1 is SGDLS and CDR2 is YYNGEE. CDR3 coding DNA: TGTGCCAGCAGGCAACCGGGACTAGCGGGCTACAATGAGCAGTTCTTC. This encodes CASRQPGLAGYNEQFF.

The chain employs TRBV4-2 and TRBJ2-2; 13 bases map to TRBD2. V trimming: 0 bases; J trimming: 4 bases; junction bases outside the gene matches: 5. The CDR3 length is 18 residues. CDR1 and CDR2 from the germline V gene are LGHNA and YNFKEQ. The CDR3 sequence: CASSQELAGGPGTGELFF. The CDR3, as DNA: TGTGCCAGCAGCCAAGAACTAGCGGGAGGGCCGGGCACCGGGGAGCTGTTTTTT.

The CDR3 nucleotides are TGTGCCAGCATCAGAGGTGACAGGCGCGCTGAAGCTTTCTTT. Its protein product is CASIRGDRRAEAFF. The chain employs TRBV28 and TRBJ1-1, with TRBD1 as a possible D gene (6 bases). Germline values: CDR1 MDHEN, CDR2 SYDVKM. The CDR3 runs to 14 residues. The V and J ends lost 7 bases and 6 bases respectively, with 18 bases between them.

This chain connects TRBV20-1 to TRBJ2-5; TRBD2 agrees at 15 bases. The V gene's germline CDR1 is DFQATT and CDR2 SNEGSKA (reference sequence). The junction had 4 bases not matched to a gene; V was cut back by 6 bases and J by 2 bases. The CDR3 runs to 15 residues. CDR3 loop: CSANGLAGGQETQYF. CDR3 bases: TGCAGTGCAAACGGACTAGCGGGAGGGCAAGAGACCCAGTACTTC.

The gene calls are TRBV19 and TRBJ1-2, with TRBD1 as a possible D gene (5 bases). The CDR3 extends over 15 amino acids. Germline V gene sequence: CDR1 LNHDA, CDR2 SQIVND (reference sequence). V shed 5 bases and J shed 7 bases, with 20 bases lying between them. In DNA form, the CDR3 reads TGTGCCAGTAGTTCCCTCCGGGACGATGAGGGTGGCTACACCTTC. It encodes CASSSLRDDEGGYTF.

The genes are TRBV4-3 and TRBJ1-2, with TRBD1 matching over 9 bases. Trimming at V came to 4 bases and at J to 2 bases, leaving 11 bases not matched to a gene. The CDR3 runs 17 residues. Germline values: CDR1 LGHNA, CDR2 YSLEER. CDR3 sequence: CASSLELTTGGNYGYTF. The CDR3 coding sequence is TGCGCCAGCAGCCTCGAACTGACGACAGGGGGGAACTATGGCTACACCTTC.